One sample yielded the 32 T cell receptor beta chains listed below, sequenced in a study of T cell responses to AZD1222 COVID-19 vaccine. TCRdb's table, derived via immunoSEQ multiplex PCR, lists solely in-frame clones and lacks some. The sample includes roughly 90,000 clones, 65% to 90% of them seen just once. Specimen: peripheral blood, collected on day 0 of AZD1222 vaccination. These TCRs come from an adult in good health.

This clone was detected once. This sequence joins TRBV11-3 and TRBJ2-7; 9 nucleotides align to TRBD2. Per the germline V gene, CDR1 is SGHNT and CDR2 is YENEEA. The CDR3 covers 15 residues. J lost 10 bases, V lost 0 bases, and 10 bases had no gene match. CDR3 sequence (DNA): TGTGCCAGCAGCTTAGATGTGGGACTAGCTTCATTCCAGTACTTC. Translating gives CASSLDVGLASFQYF.

V is TRBV12-3 or TRBV12-4 and J is TRBJ2-5, with a possible D match to TRBD2 (5 bases). V was trimmed by 7 bases and J by 4 bases, leaving 13 bases between them. This CDR3 spans 13 amino acids. CDR3 sequence (DNA): TGTGCCAGCACCCCGAGGGATAGAGAGACCCAGTACTTC. Residues: CASTPRDRETQYF.

V is TRBV9 and J is TRBJ1-3; D unresolved. This CDR3 spans 14 amino acids. V was trimmed by 0 bases and J by 1 base, leaving 5 bases between them. CDR1 and CDR2 from the germline V gene are SGDLS and YYNGEE. CDR3 loop: CASSVAGSGNTIYF. CDR3 in DNA: TGTGCCAGCAGCGTAGCCGGTTCTGGAAACACCATATATTTT.

This chain links TRBV3-1 (or the pseudogene TRBV3-2) with TRBJ1-2; D unresolved. V was trimmed by 0 bases and J by 2 bases, leaving 4 bases between them. Looked up from germline, CDR1 is LGHDT and CDR2 is YNNKEL (reference sequence). This CDR3 contains 13 residues. Here the CDR3 reads CASSQDRNYGYTF. As DNA, the CDR3 is TGTGCCAGCAGCCAAGATAGAAACTATGGCTACACCTTC.

This chain uses TRBV10-1 with TRBJ1-5, with D possibly matching TRBD1 (6 bases). CDR3 length equals 12 residues. Deletions cut 6 bases from V and 4 bases from J, with 7 bases between. Germline V lookup: CDR1 WNHNN, CDR2 SYGVQD (reference sequence). This CDR3 is CASRQGNQPQHF. In nucleotides, the CDR3 is TGCGCCAGCAGACAGGGAAATCAGCCCCAGCATTTT.

This chain links TRBV6-5 with TRBJ1-6; the D is unclear. The germline gives CDR1 MNHEY, CDR2 SVGAGI. The CDR3 has 13 residues. With 6 bases removed from V and 6 bases from J, the gap between germline ends came to 9 bases. The CDR3 sequence: CASSPIRNSPLHF. The CDR3 coding sequence is TGTGCCAGCAGCCCCATCCGTAATTCACCCCTCCACTTT.

V and J are TRBV6-1 and TRBJ1-2; 7 positions agree with TRBD1. In germline, CDR1 is MNHNS, CDR2 SASEGT. The trim removed 0 bases at V and 5 bases at J, leaving 9 bases unmatched. The CDR3 has 16 residues. As DNA, the CDR3 is TGTGCCAGCAGTGAAGCGCACACAGGGGCGGCATATGGCTACACCTTC. It specifies CASSEAHTGAAYGYTF.

The rearrangement links TRBV27 to TRBJ1-4, with D possibly TRBD1 on 5 matching bases. This CDR3 has 17 residues. Trimming took off 5 bases at V and 0 bases at J, with 16 bases between the two ends. Looked up from germline, CDR1 is MNHEY and CDR2 is SMNVEV (reference sequence). CDR3 amino acids: CASSLTNTGSTNEKLFF. The CDR3 bases are TGTGCCAGCAGTCTAACTAATACAGGATCAACTAATGAAAAACTGTTTTTT.

The chain joins TRBV5-1 to TRBJ2-1, with TRBD2 matching 11 bases. CDR1 and CDR2 (germline): SGHRS, YFSETQ. V shed 3 bases, J shed 0 bases, and the junction held 11 bases outside the gene matches. The CDR3 length is 19 residues. CDR3 protein: CASSSSRLAGIFSYNEQFF. CDR3 bases: TGCGCCAGCAGCTCATCCCGACTAGCGGGAATTTTCTCCTACAATGAGCAGTTCTTC.

This clone has just a few counts. The V call is TRBV7-9, the J call TRBJ1-2; maybe TRBD1 (5 bases). V was cut by 5 bases and J by 7 bases, with 17 bases left in between. The CDR3 totals 14 residues. Germline V lookup: CDR1 SEHNR, CDR2 FQNEAQ (reference sequence). The CDR3 DNA reads as TGTGCCAGCAGCCCGACAGTTTGGGTCGGTGGCTACACCTTC. It translates to CASSPTVWVGGYTF.

The chain is built from TRBV19 and TRBJ1-6; D ambiguous. V lost 6 bases to trimming and J lost 0 bases, with 9 bases between them. The CDR3 has 15 amino acids. The germline V gene encodes CDR1 LNHDA and CDR2 SQIVND (reference sequence). DNA of the CDR3: TGTGCCAGTAGGGGCAGGAGCTCCTATAATTCACCCCTCCACTTT. Translation: CASRGRSSYNSPLHF. Complete variable domain (other parts from reference TRBV19 and TRBJ1-6): DGGITQSPKYLFRKEGQNVTLSCEQNLNHDAMYWYRQDPGQGLRLIYYSQIVNDFQKGDIAEGYSVSREKKESFPLTVTSAQKNPTAFYLCASRGRSSYNSPLHFGNGTRLTVT.

The chain's CDR3 is CASSTGTGVSPDGYTF. CDR3 coding DNA: TGCGCCAGCAGCACCGGGACAGGGGTGTCTCCCGATGGCTACACCTTC. The chain carries TRBV5-1 and TRBJ1-2; 10 bases line up with TRBD1. From germline, CDR1 is SGHRS and CDR2 YFSETQ. CDR3 length equals 16 residues. Trimming removed 4 bases from V and 6 bases from J; junction bases left unmatched: 12.

This chain joins TRBV4-2 and TRBJ2-7; 10 nucleotides match TRBD2. Germline V gene lookup returns CDR1 LGHNA and CDR2 YNFKEQ. The CDR3 covers 18 residues. V was clipped by 1 base and J by 0 bases; unmatched bases: 9. The CDR3 DNA sequence: TGTGCCAGCAGCCAAGGTCGTGCGGCTAGCGGGAGCTCCTACGAGCAGTACTTC. Translating gives CASSQGRAASGSSYEQYF.

V and J are TRBV6-5 and TRBJ2-7; D is unresolved. The V end was cut by 7 bases, the J end by 5 bases, with 18 bases between. The CDR3 consists of 14 residues. Germline loops: CDR1 MNHEY, CDR2 SVGAGI. Written as DNA, the CDR3 is TGTGCCAGCAATAAGGACGGTGTAAAGAACGAGCAGTACTTC. This sequence encodes CASNKDGVKNEQYF.

V and J are TRBV27 and TRBJ2-1; 16 bases match TRBD2. Germline V CDR1 and CDR2: MNHEY, SMNVEV (reference sequence). The CDR3 length is 16 residues. The J segment lost 9 bases and the V segment lost 6 bases, leaving 8 bases of the junction unmatched. CDR3 region: CASSPRGTSGGAEQFF. CDR3 DNA sequence: TGTGCCAGCAGCCCCCGAGGGACTAGCGGGGGGGCTGAGCAGTTCTTC.

The chain joins TRBV10-3 to TRBJ2-2; no reliable D call. Germline-derived CDR1 and CDR2 are ENHRY and SYGVKD. There are 17 residues in the CDR3. With 4 bases removed from V and 6 bases from J, the gap between germline ends came to 21 bases. The CDR3 DNA sequence: TGTGCCATCAGTGGGAAAGGGCCGAATCCCCTGCCCGGGGAGCTGTTTTTT. Translating gives CAISGKGPNPLPGELFF.

The chain couples TRBV11-2 to TRBJ1-1; D remains ambiguous. This CDR3 region has 15 residues. The germline V gene has CDR1 SGHAT and CDR2 FQNNGV. V lost 1 base and J lost 5, with 14 bases in between. CDR3 in amino acids: CASSLAVTRGTEAFF. The DNA for the CDR3 is TGTGCCAGCAGCTTAGCGGTGACACGGGGAACTGAAGCTTTCTTT. The entire variable domain, with the rest obtained from reference TRBV11-2 and TRBJ1-1, is as follows: EAGVAQSPRYKIIEKRQSVAFWCNPISGHATLYWYQQILGQGPKLLIQFQNNGVVDDSQLPKDRFSAERLKGVDSTLKIQPAKLEDSAVYLCASSLAVTRGTEAFFGQGTRLTVV.

The rearrangement links TRBV28 to TRBJ1-5, with 8 bases matching TRBD1. The junction had 4 bases not matched to a gene; V was cut back by 4 bases and J by 2 bases. CDR3 length: 15 amino acids. The germline CDR1 and CDR2 sequences are MDHEN and SYDVKM. As DNA, the CDR3 is TGTGCCAGCAGTTCTACAGGGGGGGGCAATCAGCCCCAGCATTTT. Its protein is CASSSTGGGNQPQHF.

The genes are TRBV12-5 and TRBJ2-6; D might be TRBD1 (5 bases). The CDR3 is 21 amino acids. Trimming shortened V by 0 bases and J by 0 bases, and 21 bases separated the two germline ends. Germline V gene sequence: CDR1 LGHNT, CDR2 FRNRAP. The CDR3 DNA follows: TGTGCTAGTGGTTTGGTACAAACACGGATCTTGACAGTCTCTGGGGCCAACGTCCTGACTTTC. Amino acid sequence: CASGLVQTRILTVSGANVLTF.

This clone was observed once. CDR3 sequence (DNA): TGTGCCAGCAGCCGAGGTGGCGAGCAGTACTTC. Translating gives CASSRGGEQYF. V and J are TRBV6-6 and TRBJ2-7; D unclear. V was clipped by 6 bases and J by 6 bases, with 9 bases between them. The germline V gene has CDR1 MNHNY and CDR2 SVGAGI (reference sequence). There are 11 residues in the CDR3.

In its sample, this clone was seen once. The rearrangement joins TRBV23-1 to TRBJ2-5, with 9 bases identical to TRBD1. TRBV23-1 is treated as an ORF (open reading frame) with a function not yet certain. Losses at the gene ends were 2 bases for V and 7 bases for J; bases not matched to a gene: 8. The CDR3 has 15 amino acids. For the CDR3, the DNA is TGCGCCAGCAGTCAACCGGGACAGGGAACCTCGACCCAGTACTTC. It translates to CASSQPGQGTSTQYF.

The chain has TRBV19 and TRBJ1-2; D is possibly TRBD1 (5 bases). V lost 4 bases and J lost 7, with 13 bases in between. The CDR3 sequence is 13 residues long. CDR1 and CDR2 from the germline V gene are LNHDA and SQIVND (reference sequence). CDR3 protein: CASSTGIRFGYTF. As DNA, the CDR3 is TGTGCCAGTAGTACAGGGATCCGCTTTGGCTACACCTTC.

The V and J genes are TRBV16 and TRBJ1-5, with D possibly TRBD1 on 5 matching bases. Germline assignment: CDR1 KGHSY and CDR2 FQNENV. This CDR3 is 12 amino acids long. With 8 bases removed from V and 5 bases from J, the gap between germline ends came to 10 bases. DNA of the CDR3: TGTGCCAGCTGCTTGGGGGATCAGCCCCAGCATTTT. Its translation: CASCLGDQPQHF.

The chain employs TRBV7-2 and TRBJ2-1; TRBD2 matches at 11 bases. CDR1 is SGHTA, CDR2 FQGNSA, per germline. This CDR3 comprises 18 residues. Trimming removed 0 bases from V and 5 bases from J; junction bases left unmatched: 9. CDR3: CASSLAVATSGIDNEQFF. CDR3 DNA sequence: TGTGCCAGCAGCTTAGCGGTGGCGACTAGCGGGATCGACAATGAGCAGTTCTTC. The whole variable domain, filled in from reference TRBV7-2 and TRBJ2-1, reads GAGVSQSPSNKVTEKGKDVELRCDPISGHTALYWYRQSLGQGLEFLIYFQGNSAPDKSGLPSDRFSAERTGGSVSTLTIQRTQQEDSAVYLCASSLAVATSGIDNEQFFGPGTRLTVL.

The J gene is TRBJ2-7, the V gene TRBV27; a weak D match, TRBD1 (5 bases). The V and J ends lost 5 bases and 6 bases respectively, with 11 bases between them. Germline CDR1 reads MNHEY; CDR2 reads SMNVEV (reference sequence). The length of the CDR3 is 12 residues. This CDR3 reads CASSVTGGEQYF. As DNA, the CDR3 is TGTGCCAGCAGTGTAACAGGCGGCGAGCAGTACTTC.

The chain employs TRBV10-3 and TRBJ2-1, with 9 bases matching TRBD1. The V and J ends lost 6 bases and 6 bases, in that order; junction bases with no gene match: 6. This CDR3 spans 14 amino acids. Per the germline V gene, CDR1 is ENHRY and CDR2 is SYGVKD. The CDR3 region has the DNA TGTGCCATCAGATCCGGGACAGGGTTCAATGAGCAGTTCTTC. Its translation: CAIRSGTGFNEQFF.

The chain is built from TRBV29-1 and TRBJ1-1, with D possibly being TRBD1 (6 bases). The CDR3 is 11 residues long. V was clipped by 7 bases and J by 8 bases, with 14 bases between them. CDR1 is SQVTM and CDR2 is ANQGSEA in the germline V gene. This CDR3 is CSGRQEREAFF. The CDR3 region has the DNA TGCAGCGGAAGACAGGAACGGGAAGCTTTCTTT.

In this sample, this clone turned up once. The rearrangement joins TRBV6-5 to TRBJ1-5; D gene ambiguous. CDR3 size: 14 residues. V lost 2 bases and J lost 1, with 6 bases in between. Germline loops: CDR1 MNHEY, CDR2 SVGAGI. The CDR3: CASSYRGSNQPQHF. The CDR3 DNA reads as TGTGCCAGCAGTTACCGGGGAAGCAATCAGCCCCAGCATTTT.

The CDR3 DNA sequence: TGTGCCAGCTCCACAGGCAAGGGGGGGATCGGCCAAAAACTGTTTTTT. Translation gives CASSTGKGGIGQKLFF. The gene calls are TRBV25-1 and TRBJ1-4; weak D call: TRBD1 (6 bases). The CDR3 sequence is 16 residues long. Germline loops: CDR1 MGHDK, CDR2 SYGVNS. The germline V and J ends were trimmed by 8 bases and 9 bases, with 25 bases remaining between them.

The chain joins TRBV2 to TRBJ1-5; D gene ambiguous. The CDR3 length is 18 residues. The germline V gene has CDR1 SNHLY and CDR2 FYNNEI. The V end lost 2 bases, the J end lost 1 base, and 18 bases lay between the germline ends. The DNA for the CDR3 is TGTGCCAGCAGTGAATTGATAGTCGGGCGGCAGAGCAATCAGCCCCAGCATTTT. Its protein is CASSELIVGRQSNQPQHF.

The chain has TRBV19 and TRBJ2-5, with TRBD2 as a possible D gene (5 bases). This CDR3 is built from 13 residues. From germline, CDR1 is LNHDA and CDR2 SQIVND (reference sequence). Trimming took 6 bases from V and 5 from J, leaving 13 bases between them. CDR3 nucleotide sequence: TGTGCCAGTAGCGCCCACCCGGGGGAGACCCAGTACTTC. Translated: CASSAHPGETQYF.

This chain uses TRBV7-6 with TRBJ2-1; D is undetermined. The germline V gene encodes CDR1 SGHVS and CDR2 FNYEAQ. The CDR3 is made up of 12 amino acids. V gave up 5 bases and J gave up 4 bases, with 6 bases separating them. The CDR3 DNA follows: TGTGCCAGCAGCACCCTGTACAATGAGCAGTTCTTC. Protein: CASSTLYNEQFF.